Listed below are T cell receptor beta chains from one sample, sequenced in a study of T cells in Graves' hyperthyroidism and ophthalmopathy. TCRdb independently ran MiXCR on the multiplex PCR reads; one entry per CDR3 protein. The sample lists hundreds of thousands of distinct CDR3 sequences; 15% to 20% were seen once. The sequencing input was blood. The receptors were sampled from a woman in her 30s with Graves' hyperthyroidism. The CDR3 runs from the conserved cysteine through the conserved F or W. A D gene is named only where the DNA matches it firmly. Some rows have no size entry. The others give once, few or many, or a class for an expanded clone.

length: 16; D: NA; V: TRBV18; J: TRBJ2-1; size: many; CDR3: CASSPLTGYNYNEQFF; DNA: TGTGCCAGCTCACCTTTGACAGGATATAATTACAATGAGCAGTTCTTC
length: 14; D: NA; V: TRBV28; J: TRBJ2-1; size: many; CDR3: CASSPETRRGEQFF; DNA: TGTGCCAGCAGTCCCGAGACTAGACGAGGTGAGCAGTTCTTC
length: 12; D: NA; V: TRBV29-1; J: TRBJ1-2; size: few; CDR3: CSVVTSIYGYTF; DNA: TGCAGCGTTGTAACTTCCATCTATGGCTACACCTTC
length: 12; D: NA; V: TRBV6-2/TRBV6-3; J: TRBJ2-3; size: NA; CDR3: CASKLGPDTQYF; DNA: TGTGCCAGCAAGTTAGGGCCAGATACGCAGTATTTT
length: 16; D: TRBD1; V: TRBV13; J: TRBJ2-3; size: few; CDR3: CASSSRQGGSTDTQYF; DNA: TGTGCCAGCAGCTCGAGACAGGGGGGGAGCACAGATACGCAGTATTTT
length: 14; D: TRBD1; V: TRBV5-1; J: TRBJ1-2; size: many; CDR3: CASSLEGQDYGYTF; DNA: TGCGCCAGCAGCTTGGAGGGACAGGACTATGGCTACACCTTC
length: 16; D: TRBD2; V: TRBV20-1; J: TRBJ2-1; size: NA; CDR3: CSASRPAGGGGDEQFF; DNA: TGCAGTGCTAGTCGGCCGGCGGGAGGCGGAGGGGATGAGCAGTTCTTC
length: 17; D: NA; V: TRBV20-1; J: TRBJ1-5; size: few; CDR3: CSARDTDERYSNQPQHF; DNA: TGCAGTGCTAGAGATACGGACGAAAGATATAGCAATCAGCCCCAGCATTTT
length: 16; D: TRBD2; V: TRBV13; J: TRBJ2-3; size: many; CDR3: CASSPRLAVSTDTQYF; DNA: TGTGCCAGCAGCCCCCGACTAGCGGTGAGCACAGATACGCAGTATTTT
length: 15; D: TRBD2; V: TRBV20-1; J: TRBJ2-3; size: NA; CDR3: CSARSPGGSGDTQYF; DNA: TGCAGTGCTAGATCCCCTGGCGGGAGTGGAGATACGCAGTATTTT
length: 14; D: NA; V: TRBV20-1; J: TRBJ2-1; size: NA; CDR3: CSARDSTTNNEQFF; DNA: TGCAGTGCTAGAGATTCAACCACCAACAATGAGCAGTTCTTC
length: 14; D: NA; V: TRBV30; J: TRBJ1-2; size: many; CDR3: CAWSVLTWGYGYTF; DNA: TGTGCCTGGAGTGTACTGACTTGGGGGTATGGCTACACCTTC
length: 17; D: NA; V: TRBV9; J: TRBJ1-1; size: few; CDR3: CASSPPPESYIITEAFF; DNA: TGTGCCAGCAGCCCCCCCCCGGAGTCCTACATCATAACTGAAGCTTTCTTT
length: 15; D: TRBD1; V: TRBV4-1; J: TRBJ1-1; size: many; CDR3: CASSQVGTGGSEAFF; DNA: TGCGCCAGCAGCCAAGTTGGGACAGGCGGTTCAGAAGCTTTCTTT
length: 14; D: NA; V: TRBV7-2; J: TRBJ1-3; size: few; CDR3: CASGRQASGNTIYF; DNA: TGTGCCAGCGGGCGGCAAGCCAGTGGAAACACCATATATTTT
length: 14; D: NA; V: TRBV10-3; J: TRBJ1-5; size: NA; CDR3: CAISEPGGGRAQHF; DNA: TGTGCCATCAGTGAGCCGGGCGGGGGCCGGGCCCAGCATTTT
length: 15; D: NA; V: TRBV28; J: TRBJ2-1; size: few; CDR3: CASSSPRGFYNEQFF; DNA: TGTGCCAGCAGTTCCCCCCGGGGCTTCTACAATGAGCAGTTCTTC
length: 14; D: NA; V: TRBV2; J: TRBJ1-4; size: many; CDR3: CASSLTVRGEKLFF; DNA: TGTGCCAGCAGTCTCACAGTGCGAGGCGAAAAACTGTTTTTT
length: 14; D: NA; V: TRBV20-1; J: TRBJ1-1; size: NA; CDR3: CSAVGGTVNTETFF; DNA: TGCAGTGCTGTAGGGGGGACGGTGAACACTGAAACTTTCTTT
length: 16; D: TRBD1; V: TRBV20-1; J: TRBJ2-1; size: many; CDR3: CSARDFRGSSYNEQFF; DNA: TGCAGTGCTAGAGATTTCAGGGGGAGCTCCTACAATGAGCAGTTCTTC
length: 14; D: TRBD1; V: TRBV6-1; J: TRBJ2-2; size: NA; CDR3: CATVYRDRDRELFF; DNA: TGTGCCACAGTGTACCGGGACAGAGACCGGGAGCTGTTTTTT
length: 14; D: NA; V: TRBV10-3; J: TRBJ1-2; size: few; CDR3: CAISVAGANYGYTF; DNA: TGTGCCATCAGCGTCGCCGGAGCTAACTATGGCTACACCTTC
length: 14; D: NA; V: TRBV30; J: TRBJ2-3; size: few; CDR3: CAWGRGSSTDTQYF; DNA: TGTGCCTGGGGTCGGGGGTCCAGCACAGATACGCAGTATTTT
length: 13; D: NA; V: TRBV7-9; J: TRBJ1-1; size: NA; CDR3: CASSLGSTGEAFF; DNA: TGTGCCAGCAGCTTGGGATCGACAGGAGAAGCTTTCTTT
length: 16; D: TRBD2; V: TRBV20-1; J: TRBJ2-1; size: many; CDR3: CSAILAGGSSYNEQFF; DNA: TGCAGTGCTATTTTGGCGGGAGGGAGCTCCTACAATGAGCAGTTCTTC
length: 15; D: NA; V: TRBV3-1; J: TRBJ1-2; size: NA; CDR3: CASSHDPVTDYGYTF; DNA: TGTGCCAGCAGCCATGATCCGGTTACTGACTATGGCTACACCTTC
length: 17; D: TRBD2; V: TRBV3-1; J: TRBJ2-3; size: many; CDR3: CASSPDLSGREYGTQYF; DNA: TGTGCCAGCAGCCCCGACCTTAGCGGGAGGGAATATGGTACGCAGTATTTT
length: 16; D: NA; V: TRBV6-1; J: TRBJ1-1; size: few; CDR3: CASSYAWGEGNTEAFF; DNA: TGTGCCAGCAGTTACGCGTGGGGGGAGGGTAACACTGAAGCTTTCTTT
length: 15; D: NA; V: TRBV11-2; J: TRBJ2-5; size: many; CDR3: CASTKRERSQETQYF; DNA: TGTGCCAGCACCAAAAGGGAGCGGAGCCAAGAGACCCAGTACTTC
length: 16; D: TRBD2; V: TRBV7-2; J: TRBJ2-2; size: few; CDR3: CASSYRTSGFTGELFF; DNA: TGTGCCAGCAGTTATAGGACTAGCGGATTCACCGGGGAGCTGTTTTTT
length: 14; D: NA; V: TRBV6-5; J: TRBJ2-1; size: many; CDR3: CASSYSGSTSEQFF; DNA: TGTGCCAGCAGTTACTCGGGTAGTACGAGTGAGCAGTTCTTC